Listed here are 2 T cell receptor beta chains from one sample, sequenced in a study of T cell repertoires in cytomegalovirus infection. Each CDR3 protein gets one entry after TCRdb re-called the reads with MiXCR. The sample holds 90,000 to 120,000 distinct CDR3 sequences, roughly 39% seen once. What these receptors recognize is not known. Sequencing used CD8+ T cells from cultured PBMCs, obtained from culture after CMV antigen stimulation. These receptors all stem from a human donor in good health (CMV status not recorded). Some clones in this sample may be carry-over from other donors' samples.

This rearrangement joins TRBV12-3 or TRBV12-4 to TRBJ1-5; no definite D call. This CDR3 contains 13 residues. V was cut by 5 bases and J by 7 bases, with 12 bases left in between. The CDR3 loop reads CASSPQIGQPQHF. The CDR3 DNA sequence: TGTGCCAGCAGTCCCCAAATCGGGCAGCCCCAGCATTTT.

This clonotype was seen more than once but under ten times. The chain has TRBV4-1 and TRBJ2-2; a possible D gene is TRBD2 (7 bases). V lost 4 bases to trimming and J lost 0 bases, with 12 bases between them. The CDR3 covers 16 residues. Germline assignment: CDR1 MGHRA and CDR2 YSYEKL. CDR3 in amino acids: CASSPRGGANTGELFF. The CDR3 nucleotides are TGCGCCAGCAGCCCGAGAGGGGGGGCGAACACCGGGGAGCTGTTTTTT.